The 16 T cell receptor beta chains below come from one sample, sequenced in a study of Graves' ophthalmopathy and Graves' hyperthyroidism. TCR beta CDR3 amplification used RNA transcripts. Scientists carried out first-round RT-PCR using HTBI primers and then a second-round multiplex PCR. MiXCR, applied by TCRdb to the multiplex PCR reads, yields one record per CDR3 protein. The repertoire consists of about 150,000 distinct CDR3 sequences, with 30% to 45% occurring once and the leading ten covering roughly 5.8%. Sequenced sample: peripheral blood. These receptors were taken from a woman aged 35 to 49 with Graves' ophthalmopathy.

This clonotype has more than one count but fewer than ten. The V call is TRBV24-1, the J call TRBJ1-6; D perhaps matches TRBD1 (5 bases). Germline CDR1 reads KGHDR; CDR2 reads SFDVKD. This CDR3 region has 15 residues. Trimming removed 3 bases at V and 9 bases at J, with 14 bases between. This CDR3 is CATSDGARVGSPLHF. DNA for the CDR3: TGTGCCACCAGTGATGGGGCCAGGGTTGGTTCACCCCTCCACTTT.

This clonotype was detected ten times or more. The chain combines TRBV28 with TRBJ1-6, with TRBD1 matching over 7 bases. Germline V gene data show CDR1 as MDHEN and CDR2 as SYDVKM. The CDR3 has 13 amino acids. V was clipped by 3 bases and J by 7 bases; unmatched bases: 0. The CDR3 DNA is TGTGCCAGCAGTTTGACAGGGAATTCACCCCTCCACTTT. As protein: CASSLTGNSPLHF.

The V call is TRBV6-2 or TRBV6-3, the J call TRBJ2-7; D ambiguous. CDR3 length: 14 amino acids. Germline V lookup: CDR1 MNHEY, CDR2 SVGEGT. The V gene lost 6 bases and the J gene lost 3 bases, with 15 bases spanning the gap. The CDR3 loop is CASSLWTADYEQYF. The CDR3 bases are TGTGCCAGCAGCTTATGGACGGCGGACTACGAGCAGTACTTC.

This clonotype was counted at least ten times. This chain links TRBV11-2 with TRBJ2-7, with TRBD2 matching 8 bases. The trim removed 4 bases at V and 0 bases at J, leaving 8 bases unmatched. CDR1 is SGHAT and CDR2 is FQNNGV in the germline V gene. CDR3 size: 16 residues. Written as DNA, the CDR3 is TGTGCCAGCAGCTCAACTAGCGGTGGTGGCTCCTACGAGCAGTACTTC. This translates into CASSSTSGGGSYEQYF.

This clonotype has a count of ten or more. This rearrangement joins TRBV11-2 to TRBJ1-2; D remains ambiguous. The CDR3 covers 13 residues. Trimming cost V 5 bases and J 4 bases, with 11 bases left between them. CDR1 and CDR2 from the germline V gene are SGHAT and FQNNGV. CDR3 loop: CASSLSSGYGYTF. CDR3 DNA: TGTGCCAGCAGCCTGAGTTCGGGCTATGGCTACACCTTC.

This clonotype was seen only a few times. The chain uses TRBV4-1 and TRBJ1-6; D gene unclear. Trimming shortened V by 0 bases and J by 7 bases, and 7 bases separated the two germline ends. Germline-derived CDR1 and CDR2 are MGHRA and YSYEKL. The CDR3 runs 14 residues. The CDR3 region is CASSQEYRNSPLHF. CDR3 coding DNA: TGCGCCAGCAGCCAAGAATACCGAAATTCACCCCTCCACTTT.

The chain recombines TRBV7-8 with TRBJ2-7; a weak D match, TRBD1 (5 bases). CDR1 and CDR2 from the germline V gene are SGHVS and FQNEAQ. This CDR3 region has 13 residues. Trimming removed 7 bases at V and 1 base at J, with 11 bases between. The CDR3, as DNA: TGTGCCAGCAACCCTCGGACATCCTACGAGCAGTACTTC. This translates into CASNPRTSYEQYF.

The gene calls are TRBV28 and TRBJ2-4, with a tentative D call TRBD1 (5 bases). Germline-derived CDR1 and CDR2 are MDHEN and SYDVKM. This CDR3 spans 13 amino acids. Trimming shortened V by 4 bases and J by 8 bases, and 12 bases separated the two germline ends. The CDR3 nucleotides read TGTGCCAGCAGTTCCAACCAGGGTGACATTCAGTACTTC. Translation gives CASSSNQGDIQYF.

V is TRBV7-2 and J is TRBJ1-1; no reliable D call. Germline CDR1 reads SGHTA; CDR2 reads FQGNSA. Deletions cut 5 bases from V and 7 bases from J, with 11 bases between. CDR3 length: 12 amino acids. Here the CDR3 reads CASSLLAGEAFF. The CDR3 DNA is TGTGCCAGCAGCCTCTTGGCGGGTGAAGCTTTCTTT. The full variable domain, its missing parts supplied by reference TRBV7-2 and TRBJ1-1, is GAGVSQSPSNKVTEKGKDVELRCDPISGHTALYWYRQSLGQGLEFLIYFQGNSAPDKSGLPSDRFSAERTGGSVSTLTIQRTQQEDSAVYLCASSLLAGEAFFGQGTRLTVV.

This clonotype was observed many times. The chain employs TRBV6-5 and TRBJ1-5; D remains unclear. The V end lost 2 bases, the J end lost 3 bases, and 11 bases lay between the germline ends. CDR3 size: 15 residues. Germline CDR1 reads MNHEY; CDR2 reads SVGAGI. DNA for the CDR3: TGTGCCAGCAGTTACACGGCAGAGTTCAATCAGCCCCAGCATTTT. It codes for CASSYTAEFNQPQHF.

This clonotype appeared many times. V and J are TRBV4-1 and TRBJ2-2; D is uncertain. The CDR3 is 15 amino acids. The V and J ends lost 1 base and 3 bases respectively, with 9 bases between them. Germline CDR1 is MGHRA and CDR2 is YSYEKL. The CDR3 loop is CASSQVSPYTGELFF. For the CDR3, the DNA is TGCGCCAGCAGCCAAGTCAGCCCTTACACCGGGGAGCTGTTTTTT.

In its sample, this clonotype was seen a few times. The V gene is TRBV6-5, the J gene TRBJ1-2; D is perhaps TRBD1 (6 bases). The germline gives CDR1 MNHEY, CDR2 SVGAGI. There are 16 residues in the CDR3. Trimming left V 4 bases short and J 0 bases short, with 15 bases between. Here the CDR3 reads CASSSWGGGTNYGYTF. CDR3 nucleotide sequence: TGTGCCAGCAGTTCGTGGGGAGGGGGGACTAACTATGGCTACACCTTC.

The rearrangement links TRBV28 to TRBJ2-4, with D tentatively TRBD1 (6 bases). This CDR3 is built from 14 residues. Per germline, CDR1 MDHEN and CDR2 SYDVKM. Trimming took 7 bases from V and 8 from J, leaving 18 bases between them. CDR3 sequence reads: CASTDPQGRDIQYF. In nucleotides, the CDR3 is TGTGCCAGCACCGACCCACAGGGACGGGACATTCAGTACTTC.

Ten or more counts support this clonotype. The CDR3 coding sequence is TGTGCCAGCAGCTTCCCCGGGGGGGAGCAGTACTTC. Encoded protein: CASSFPGGEQYF. J is TRBJ2-7 and V is TRBV7-3; TRBD2 agrees at 7 bases. The CDR3 has 12 amino acids. Germline V gene sequence: CDR1 SGHTA, CDR2 FQGTGA. With V trimmed by 3 bases and J by 7 bases, 3 bases remained unmatched.

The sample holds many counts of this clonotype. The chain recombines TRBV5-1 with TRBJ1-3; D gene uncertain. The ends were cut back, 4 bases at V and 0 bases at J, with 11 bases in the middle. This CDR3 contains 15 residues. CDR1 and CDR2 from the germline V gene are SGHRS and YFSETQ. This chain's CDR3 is CASSDAVISGNTIYF. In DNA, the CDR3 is TGCGCCAGCAGCGATGCAGTCATCTCTGGAAACACCATATATTTT.

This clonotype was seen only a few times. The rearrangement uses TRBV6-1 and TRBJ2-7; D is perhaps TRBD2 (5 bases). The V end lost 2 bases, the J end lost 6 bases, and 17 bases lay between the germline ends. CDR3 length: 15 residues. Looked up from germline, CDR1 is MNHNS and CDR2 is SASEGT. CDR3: CASSELEGLTREQYF. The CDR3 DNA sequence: TGTGCCAGCAGTGAATTAGAGGGTCTTACTCGCGAGCAGTACTTC.